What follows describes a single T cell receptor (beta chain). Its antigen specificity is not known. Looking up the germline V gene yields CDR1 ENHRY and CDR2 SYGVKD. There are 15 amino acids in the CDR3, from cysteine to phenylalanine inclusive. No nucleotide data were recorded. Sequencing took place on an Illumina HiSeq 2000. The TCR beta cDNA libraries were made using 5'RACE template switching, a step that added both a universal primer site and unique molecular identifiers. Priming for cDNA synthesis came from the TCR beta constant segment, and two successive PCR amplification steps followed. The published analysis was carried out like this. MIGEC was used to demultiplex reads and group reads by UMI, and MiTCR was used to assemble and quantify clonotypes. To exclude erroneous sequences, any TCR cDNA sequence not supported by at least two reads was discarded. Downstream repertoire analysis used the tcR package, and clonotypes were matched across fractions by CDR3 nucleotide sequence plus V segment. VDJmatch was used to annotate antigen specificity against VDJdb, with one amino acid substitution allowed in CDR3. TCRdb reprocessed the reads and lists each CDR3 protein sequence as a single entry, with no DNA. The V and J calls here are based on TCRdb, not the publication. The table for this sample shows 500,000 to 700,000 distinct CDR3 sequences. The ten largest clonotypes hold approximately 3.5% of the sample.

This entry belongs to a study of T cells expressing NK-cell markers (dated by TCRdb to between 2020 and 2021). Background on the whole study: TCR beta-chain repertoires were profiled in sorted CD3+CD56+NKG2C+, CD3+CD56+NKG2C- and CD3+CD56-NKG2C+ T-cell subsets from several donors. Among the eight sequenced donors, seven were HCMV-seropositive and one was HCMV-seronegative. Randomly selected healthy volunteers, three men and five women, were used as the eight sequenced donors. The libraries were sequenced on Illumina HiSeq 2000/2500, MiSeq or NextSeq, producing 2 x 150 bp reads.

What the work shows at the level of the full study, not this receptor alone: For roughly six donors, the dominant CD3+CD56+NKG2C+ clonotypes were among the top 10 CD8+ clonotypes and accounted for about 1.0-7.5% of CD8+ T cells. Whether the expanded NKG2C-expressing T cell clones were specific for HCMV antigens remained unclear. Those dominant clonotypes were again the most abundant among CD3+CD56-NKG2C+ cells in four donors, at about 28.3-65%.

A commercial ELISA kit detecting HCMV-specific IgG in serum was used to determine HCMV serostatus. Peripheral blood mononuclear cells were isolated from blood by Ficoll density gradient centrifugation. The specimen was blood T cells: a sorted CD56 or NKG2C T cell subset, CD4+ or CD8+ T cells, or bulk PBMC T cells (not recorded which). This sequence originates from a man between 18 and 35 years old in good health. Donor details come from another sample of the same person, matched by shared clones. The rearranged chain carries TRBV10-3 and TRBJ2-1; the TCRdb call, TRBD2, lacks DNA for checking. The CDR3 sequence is CAISEREGTYNEQFF.